These T cell receptor beta chains were read from a single sample in a study of blood T cell repertoires in COVID-19. The assay was immunoSEQ multiplex PCR, and TCRdb's table has in-frame clones only and misses some. The sample includes some 120,000 clones, around nine tenths of them seen just once. What was sequenced was peripheral blood. These receptors all stem from a man over 45 with active COVID-19. CDR3s include the opening cysteine and the closing phenylalanine or tryptophan. Each record gives: V gene, clone size, J gene, D gene, CDR3 DNA, CDR3 protein. D genes are given only for firm matches. Clone sizes are given selectively: once, few, many, or a class where the clone is expanded.

>TRBV18|-|TRBJ2-1|-
TGTGCCAGCTCACCGAGCGCAGGGTCCTGGAATGAGCAGTTCTTC
CASSPSAGSWNEQFF
>TRBV18|-|TRBJ1-1|TRBD1
TGTGCCAGCCCCCCTTTACAGGGGGCTATTGGGACTGAAGCTTTCTTT
CASPPLQGAIGTEAFF
>TRBV3-1/TRBV3-2|-|TRBJ1-2|TRBD1
TGTGCCAGCAGCCGTGAACAGGGGTCGAACACCTTC
CASSREQGSNTF
>TRBV19|-|TRBJ2-7|TRBD1
TGTGCCAGTAGTACGAGCCTGACCGGGACAGGGGTTCGGGAGCAGTACTTC
CASSTSLTGTGVREQYF
>TRBV6-5|-|TRBJ1-5|-
TGTGCCAGCAGTTACGATCAGAATCAGCCCCAGCATTTT
CASSYDQNQPQHF
>TRBV7-2|-|TRBJ2-1|TRBD2
TGTGCCAGCAGCATGCTGTGGACTAGCCGGAACAATGAGCAGTTCTTC
CASSMLWTSRNNEQFF
>TRBV7-2|-|TRBJ2-5|TRBD2
TGTGCCAGCAGTCGTGGGACTAGCGGGGGACTTCAGCGGGAGACCCAGTACTTC
CASSRGTSGGLQRETQYF
>TRBV3-1/TRBV3-2|-|TRBJ2-2|-
TGTGCCAGCAGCCATAATACTAACACCGGGGAGCTGTTTTTT
CASSHNTNTGELFF
>TRBV11-3|-|TRBJ2-3|-
TGTGCCAGCAGCCTAGGGACTCTCACAGATACGCAGTATTTT
CASSLGTLTDTQYF
>TRBV9|-|TRBJ1-6|-
TGTGCCAGCAGCGTAGAAACAGATAATTCACCCCTCCACTTT
CASSVETDNSPLHF
>TRBV5-1|-|TRBJ1-6|TRBD1
TGCGCCAGCAGCTTGAAGCAGGGGGAGTCACCCCTCCACTTT
CASSLKQGESPLHF
>TRBV11-3|-|TRBJ1-3|-
TGTGCCAGCAGCCCGCGGAATGGAAACACCATATATTTT
CASSPRNGNTIYF
>TRBV27|-|TRBJ2-4|-
TGTGCCAGCAGTTCAGCCCGGACACTAGCCAAAAACATTCAGTACTTC
CASSSARTLAKNIQYF
>TRBV2|-|TRBJ2-5|TRBD2
TGTGCCAGCAGTTTTGCGGGGGGTTCGTCTGAGACCCAGTACTTC
CASSFAGGSSETQYF
>TRBV10-3|-|TRBJ1-5|-
TGTGCCATCAGTGAGTCTATTGCGGGGATCAATCAGCCCCAGCATTTT
CAISESIAGINQPQHF
>TRBV25-1|once|TRBJ1-5|-
TGTGCCAGCAGTGCGAGTGACAAACAGGTCACAGATCAGCCCCAGCATTTT
CASSASDKQVTDQPQHF
>TRBV3-1/TRBV3-2|-|TRBJ1-6|-
TGTGCCAGCAGCCAAGGAACATCTAATTCACCCCTCCACTTT
CASSQGTSNSPLHF
>TRBV12-3/TRBV12-4|-|TRBJ1-2|-
TGTGCCAGCAGTCCACAGGACAGATATGGCTACACCTTC
CASSPQDRYGYTF
>TRBV4-1|once|TRBJ2-1|-
TGCGCCAGCAGCCAAGGCACGGATGAGCAGTTCTTC
CASSQGTDEQFF
>TRBV5-6|-|TRBJ1-2|TRBD1
TGTGCCAGCAGCCCCGGACAGGCGCCCTTAGATACCTTC
CASSPGQAPLDTF
>TRBV6-5|-|TRBJ2-2|TRBD1
TGTGCCAGCAGGAGGACAGGAGGCACCGGGGAGCTGTTTTTT
CASRRTGGTGELFF
>TRBV24-1|-|TRBJ1-4|TRBD1
TGTGCCACCAGTGATGGAACAGGGGGGCCAAATGAAAAACTGTTTTTT
CATSDGTGGPNEKLFF
>TRBV3-1/TRBV3-2|-|TRBJ1-6|TRBD1
TGTGCCAGCAGCCACGGACAGGCACATTCACCCCTCCACTTT
CASSHGQAHSPLHF
>TRBV12-3/TRBV12-4|-|TRBJ1-1|-
TGTGCCAGCAGTACAACAGGGAACACTGAAGCTTTCTTT
CASSTTGNTEAFF
>TRBV7-2|-|TRBJ2-1|TRBD2
TGTGCCAGCAGAAAGAGCGGGGGGGTGGATGAGCAGTTCTTC
CASRKSGGVDEQFF
>TRBV7-6|-|TRBJ1-5|TRBD1
TGTGCCAGCAGCTTAGCATCAGACAGGGCCAATCAGCCCCAGCATTTT
CASSLASDRANQPQHF
>TRBV4-1|-|TRBJ2-7|-
TGCGCCAGCAGCCAAGCCTTACGACAGGTCAACTCCTACGAGCAGTACTTC
CASSQALRQVNSYEQYF
>TRBV6-2/TRBV6-3|-|TRBJ2-1|TRBD2
TGTGCCAGCAGTTCACTAGCGGGGCCCTTGAATGAGCAGTTCTTC
CASSSLAGPLNEQFF
>TRBV6-5|-|TRBJ1-6|TRBD1
TGTGCCAGCAGTCTCCCGGGACAGAATTCACCCCTCCACTTT
CASSLPGQNSPLHF
>TRBV6-6|-|TRBJ1-1|TRBD1
TGTGCCAGCAGACCAATCGACAGGGAGAGGGCAGCTTTCTTT
CASRPIDRERAAFF
>TRBV5-1|-|TRBJ2-7|TRBD1
TGCGCCAGCAGCTTACGGACAGGGGGCTACGAGCAGTACTTC
CASSLRTGGYEQYF
>TRBV2|once|TRBJ1-6|TRBD1
TGTGCCAGCAGGCTGGACAGGCCTGGGAATTCACCCCTCCACTTT
CASRLDRPGNSPLHF
>TRBV2|-|TRBJ1-6|-
TGTGCCAGCACCCGACAGAATTCACCCCTCCACTTT
CASTRQNSPLHF
>TRBV19|-|TRBJ1-1|TRBD1
TGTGCCAGTAGGTTTGGAGCCGGACAGGGCGGCGCTGAAGCTTTCTTT
CASRFGAGQGGAEAFF
>TRBV5-1|once|TRBJ2-1|TRBD1
TGCGCCAGCAGCGGCTCCGGGACAGGGGGTAACAATGAGCAGTTCTTC
CASSGSGTGGNNEQFF
>TRBV19|-|TRBJ2-3|-
TGTGCCAGTATGAGACGACAGTCTGGAGCGCCCCGTCTAATGGATACGCAGTATTTT
CASMRRQSGAPRLMDTQYF
>TRBV18|-|TRBJ2-1|TRBD2
TGTGCCAGCTCACCAAGGACTAGCGGTGACAATGAGCAGTTCTTC
CASSPRTSGDNEQFF
>TRBV9|-|TRBJ2-5|TRBD2
TGTGCCAGCAGCGTAGAGGAGGTGACTAGCGGGGTTTTGGGGACCCAGTACTTC
CASSVEEVTSGVLGTQYF
>TRBV19|-|TRBJ1-2|-
TGTGCCAGTAGCCTGACAGCCGACTATGGCTACACCTTC
CASSLTADYGYTF
>TRBV6-1|-|TRBJ1-2|-
TGTGCCAGCAGTGAAAGGACAGACTATGGCTACACCTTC
CASSERTDYGYTF
>TRBV12-3/TRBV12-4|once|TRBJ2-3|-
TGTGCCAGCTCTAGCACAGATACGCAGTATTTT
CASSSTDTQYF
>TRBV5-4|-|TRBJ2-1|-
TGTGCCAGCAGCTTGGTCGCACAGAGCTCCTACAATGAGCAGTTCTTC
CASSLVAQSSYNEQFF
>TRBV19|-|TRBJ2-1|-
TGTGCCAGTAGTCCCCTCGACATACCATTCTACAATGAGCAGTTCTTC
CASSPLDIPFYNEQFF
>TRBV9|-|TRBJ2-1|TRBD2
TGTGCCAGCAGCTTCGGACTAGCGGGGGGCAATGAGCAGTTCTTC
CASSFGLAGGNEQFF
>TRBV7-8|-|TRBJ2-3|TRBD2
TGTGCCAGCAGCTTAGTACTAGCGGGGGGCGTAAGCACAGATACGCAGTATTTT
CASSLVLAGGVSTDTQYF